The present entry profiles one T cell receptor (beta chain) with its context. Its antigen is not identified. Sequencing was performed with immunoSEQ multiplex PCR; in TCRdb, only in-frame clones are kept and a portion is missing. The data contain about 73,000 clones, 78% of them singletons. V dropped 0 bases and J dropped 4 bases, with 13 bases sitting between them. The germline CDR1 and CDR2 sequences are SGDLS and YYNGEE. This CDR3 has 15 amino acids. This entry comes from a study of vaccination effects on CD4 cells after COVID-19. With the ViraFEST assay, the study expanded antigen-specific CD4+ T cells using viral peptide pools, then sequenced them. Following 10 days of culture, CD4+ T cells were isolated. Absence of prior SARS-CoV-2 infection characterized the vaccine recipients, who showed negative nucleocapsid antibodies.

This sample comprised CD4+ T cells from PBMCs cultured with SARS-CoV-2 spike peptides, obtained before COVID-19 vaccination. The TCR originated in a human donor who received a COVID-19 vaccine. The chain has TRBV9 and TRBJ1-2; TRBD1 might be the D (6 bases). For the CDR3, the DNA is TGTGCCAGCAGCGTAGCGGCAGGGGTAAGCTATGGCTACACCTTC. This gives the protein CASSVAAGVSYGYTF.